A selection of T cell receptor beta chains follows, all from one sample in a study of graft-versus-host responses after intestinal transplantation. TCRdb's copy holds only in-frame clones and misses some; the assay was immunoSEQ multiplex PCR. The profile shows around 100,000 clones, roughly 93% of them singletons. These receptors' antigens are unknown. The sequencing here drew on unstimulated CD8+ T cells sorted from spleen or lymph node cells, taken before intestinal transplant. These receptor sequences come from a human donor who received an intestinal transplant. The CDR3 runs from the conserved cysteine through the conserved F or W. D genes are given only for firm matches.

D	J	V	DNA	CDR3
-	TRBJ1-2	TRBV5-1	TGCGCCAGCAGCTTGGACAGTAACTATGGCTACACCTTC	CASSLDSNYGYTF
TRBD2	TRBJ2-1	TRBV9	TGTGCCAGCAGGGGGACTAGCGGGGGGCTGGATGAGCAGTTCTTC	CASRGTSGGLDEQFF
TRBD1	TRBJ1-6	TRBV12-5	TGTGCTAGTGGGCCCTCAGGGGGCGACAATTCACCCCTCCACTTT	CASGPSGGDNSPLHF
-	TRBJ2-7	TRBV11-2	TGTGCCAGCAGCTTAGGGGAAGGAAGAGCGTCCTACGAGCAGTACTTC	CASSLGEGRASYEQYF
-	TRBJ2-7	TRBV12-5	TGTGCTAGTGGTTTGGTAGGGGGAAAGGATGGCTACGAGCAGTACTTC	CASGLVGGKDGYEQYF
-	TRBJ2-2	TRBV19	TGTGCCAGTACCCAGAGTTACACCGGGGAGCTGTTTTTT	CASTQSYTGELFF
-	TRBJ1-1	TRBV7-9	TGTGCCAGCAGCTTAGGGTTCGGGTCGGGGGCTTTCTTT	CASSLGFGSGAFF
TRBD1	TRBJ1-2	TRBV27	TGTGCCAGCAGTACCACAGGGGACGACTATGGCTACACCTTC	CASSTTGDDYGYTF
TRBD2	TRBJ2-3	TRBV11-2	TGTGCCAGCAGCTTAGGACTAGCGGGGATCACAGATACGCAGTATTTT	CASSLGLAGITDTQYF
TRBD1	TRBJ2-3	TRBV19	TGTGCCAGTAGATCCACCGGGACAGTGACAGATACGCAGTATTTT	CASRSTGTVTDTQYF
-	TRBJ1-1	TRBV19	TGTGCCAGTAGCCTCGGGTACGAGAACACTGAAGCTTTCTTT	CASSLGYENTEAFF
TRBD1	TRBJ1-2	TRBV5-4	TGTGCCAGCAGCTCTCTCGTCGGGACAGGGGAGGATTACGGCTACACCTTC	CASSSLVGTGEDYGYTF
-	TRBJ2-2	TRBV11-3	TGTGCCAGCAGCTTAGATCGGGTTTGGGGTACCGGGGAGCTGTTTTTT	CASSLDRVWGTGELFF
-	TRBJ1-3	TRBV4-1	TGCGCCAGCAGCCAGGCGGGGATTAACGGGGGAAACACCATATATTTT	CASSQAGINGGNTIYF
-	TRBJ1-1	TRBV9	TGTGCCAGCAGCGGGGTGGGGGACACTGAAGCTTTCTTT	CASSGVGDTEAFF
-	TRBJ2-7	TRBV19	TGTGCCAGTAGTAACCGCTACGAGCAGTACTTC	CASSNRYEQYF
-	TRBJ2-1	TRBV4-1	TGCGCCAGCAGCCAAGGAGGTGGTCTCTACAATGAGCAGTTCTTC	CASSQGGGLYNEQFF
-	TRBJ1-1	TRBV6-1	TGTGCCAGCAGTGACGGTGGGAGGACTGAAGCTTTCTTT	CASSDGGRTEAFF
TRBD2	TRBJ2-2	TRBV9	TGTGCCAGCAGCGGTGGGACTAGCGGGGGTATCGGGGAGCTGTTTTTT	CASSGGTSGGIGELFF